The clone carrying this TCR beta chain was detected many times. The antigen is undetermined. This entry is derived from a study of T cells in Graves' hyperthyroidism and ophthalmopathy. The study, taken as a whole, reports: Expanded thyroid clonotypes (above 0.001) were mostly also found in blood.

From RNA transcripts, TCR beta CDR3 regions were amplified. HTBI primers were used for first-round RT-PCR of the TCR CDR3. Using its own MiXCR run on the multiplex PCR reads, TCRdb lists one record per CDR3 protein. The profile covers about 400,000 distinct CDR3 sequences, with approximately 25% appearing a single time and about 70% taken by the ten largest. The CDR3 spans 13 residues. CDR1 is KGHDR and CDR2 is SFDVKD in the germline V gene. Trimming removed 4 bases from V and 11 bases from J; junction bases left unmatched: 9. This clonotype originated in a man aged 50 to 60 with Graves' hyperthyroidism. Sequenced input: blood. This chain joins TRBV24-1 and TRBJ1-1; 7 nucleotides match TRBD1. The CDR3 spells CATSDGQERRAFF. The CDR3 DNA reads TGTGCCACCAGTGACGGACAGGAGCGTCGGGCTTTCTTT.